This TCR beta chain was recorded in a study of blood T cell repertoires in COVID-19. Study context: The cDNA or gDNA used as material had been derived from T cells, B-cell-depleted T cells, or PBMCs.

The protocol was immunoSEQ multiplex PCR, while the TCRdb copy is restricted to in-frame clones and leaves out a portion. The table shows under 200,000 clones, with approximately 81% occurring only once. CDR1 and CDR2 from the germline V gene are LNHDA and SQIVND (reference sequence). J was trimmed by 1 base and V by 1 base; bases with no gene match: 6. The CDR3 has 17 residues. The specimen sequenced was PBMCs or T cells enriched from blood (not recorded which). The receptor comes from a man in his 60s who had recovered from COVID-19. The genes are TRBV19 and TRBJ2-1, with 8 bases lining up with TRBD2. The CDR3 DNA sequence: TGTGCCAGTAGTATAGGTTCCGGGGGGGCTTCCTACAATGAGCAGTTCTTC. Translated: CASSIGSGGASYNEQFF.